This passage covers 2 T cell receptor beta chains from one sample sequenced in a study of T cell responses to AZD1222 COVID-19 vaccine. Sequencing used immunoSEQ multiplex PCR; TCRdb keeps in-frame clones, though not all of them. The profile covers about 260,000 clones, with over 90% appearing a single time and approximately 0.52% taken by the ten largest. Source: peripheral blood, taken on day 0 of AZD1222 vaccination. The receptor set was obtained from an adult in good health.

The V gene is TRBV3-1 (or the pseudogene TRBV3-2), the J gene TRBJ2-5, with a tentative D call TRBD1 (6 bases). The CDR3 consists of 15 residues. Germline V gene data show CDR1 as LGHDT and CDR2 as YNNKEL (reference sequence). Trimming pared 2 bases from V and 4 bases from J, leaving 14 bases between. Here the CDR3 reads CASSQFTGPGETQYF. The CDR3 DNA reads as TGTGCCAGCAGCCAATTTACAGGGCCTGGAGAGACCCAGTACTTC.

The gene calls are TRBV28 and TRBJ2-2; TRBD1 or TRBD2 may be the D gene (6 bases each). Germline lookup yields CDR1 MDHEN and CDR2 SYDVKM. Trimming cost V 2 bases and J 4 bases, with 11 bases left between them. This CDR3 contains 15 residues. The CDR3, as DNA: TGTGCCAGCAGTTTACTAGGGGGGTTCACCGGGGAGCTGTTTTTT. Its protein is CASSLLGGFTGELFF. Looking up the rest from reference TRBV28 and TRBJ2-2 gives the full variable domain: DVKVTQSSRYLVKRTGEKVFLECVQDMDHENMFWYRQDPGLGLRLIYFSYDVKMKEKGDIPEGYSVSREKKERFSLILESASTNQTSMYLCASSLLGGFTGELFFGEGSRLTVL.